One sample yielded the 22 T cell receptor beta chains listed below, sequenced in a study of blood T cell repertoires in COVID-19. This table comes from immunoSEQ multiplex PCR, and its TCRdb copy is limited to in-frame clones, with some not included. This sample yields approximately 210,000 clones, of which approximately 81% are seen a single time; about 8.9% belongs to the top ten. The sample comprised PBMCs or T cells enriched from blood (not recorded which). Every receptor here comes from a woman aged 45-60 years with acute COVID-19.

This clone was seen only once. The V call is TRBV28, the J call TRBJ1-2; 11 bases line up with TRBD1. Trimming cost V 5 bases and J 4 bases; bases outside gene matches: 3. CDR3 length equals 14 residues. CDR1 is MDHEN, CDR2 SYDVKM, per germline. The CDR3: CASSPGQGAYGYTF. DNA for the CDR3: TGTGCCAGCAGTCCCGGACAGGGGGCCTATGGCTACACCTTC.

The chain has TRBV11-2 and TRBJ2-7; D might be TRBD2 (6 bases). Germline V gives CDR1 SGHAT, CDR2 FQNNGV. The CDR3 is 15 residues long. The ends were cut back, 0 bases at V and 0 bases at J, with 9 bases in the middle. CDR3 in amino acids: CASSLEAGFSYEQYF. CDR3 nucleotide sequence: TGTGCCAGCAGCTTAGAAGCGGGTTTCTCCTACGAGCAGTACTTC.

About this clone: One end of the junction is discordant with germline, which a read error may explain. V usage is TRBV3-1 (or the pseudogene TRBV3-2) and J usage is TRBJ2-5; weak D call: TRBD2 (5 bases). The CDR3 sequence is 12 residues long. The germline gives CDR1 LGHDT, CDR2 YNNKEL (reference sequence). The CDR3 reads CASSQDSRRADF. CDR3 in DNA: TGTGCCAGCAGCCAAGATTCCAGGAGAGCGGACTTC.

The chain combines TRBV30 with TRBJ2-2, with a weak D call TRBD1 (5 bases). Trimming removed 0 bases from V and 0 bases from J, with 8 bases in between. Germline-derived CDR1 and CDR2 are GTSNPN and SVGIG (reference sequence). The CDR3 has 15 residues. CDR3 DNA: TGTGCCTGGAGTGTAAGGGGCGCGAACACCGGGGAGCTGTTTTTT. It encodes CAWSVRGANTGELFF.

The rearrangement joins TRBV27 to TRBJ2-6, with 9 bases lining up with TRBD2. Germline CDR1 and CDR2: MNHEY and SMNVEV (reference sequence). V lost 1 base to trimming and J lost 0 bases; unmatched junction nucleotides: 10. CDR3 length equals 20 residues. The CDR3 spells CASSLLRGGRTSSGANVLTF. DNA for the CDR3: TGTGCCAGCAGTTTATTGCGGGGGGGCCGTACTTCCTCTGGGGCCAACGTCCTGACTTTC.

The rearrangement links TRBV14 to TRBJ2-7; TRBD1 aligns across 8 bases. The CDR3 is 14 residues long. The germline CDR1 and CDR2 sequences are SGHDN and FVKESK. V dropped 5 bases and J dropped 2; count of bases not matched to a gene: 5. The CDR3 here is CASSIQGGPYEQYF. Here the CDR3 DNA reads TGTGCCAGCAGCATACAGGGGGGTCCCTACGAGCAGTACTTC.

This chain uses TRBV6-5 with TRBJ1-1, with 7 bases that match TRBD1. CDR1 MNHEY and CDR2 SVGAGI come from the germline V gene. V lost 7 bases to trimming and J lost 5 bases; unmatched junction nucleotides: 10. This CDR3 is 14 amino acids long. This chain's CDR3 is CASIRGGAGTEAFF. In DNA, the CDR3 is TGTGCCAGCATTCGAGGGGGCGCAGGGACTGAAGCTTTCTTT.

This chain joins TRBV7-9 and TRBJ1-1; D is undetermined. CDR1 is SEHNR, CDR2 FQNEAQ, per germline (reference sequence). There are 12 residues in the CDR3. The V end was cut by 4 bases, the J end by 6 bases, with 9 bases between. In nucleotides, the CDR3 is TGTGCCAGCAGCTCCAGGTGGTCTGAAGCTTTCTTT. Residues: CASSSRWSEAFF.

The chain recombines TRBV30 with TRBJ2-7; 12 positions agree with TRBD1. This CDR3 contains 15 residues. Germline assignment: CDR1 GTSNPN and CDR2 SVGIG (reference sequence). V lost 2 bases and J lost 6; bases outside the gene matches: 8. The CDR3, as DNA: TGTGCCTGGAGTAAAGCCGGGACAGGGGGCTCCGAGCAGTACTTC. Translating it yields CAWSKAGTGGSEQYF.

In DNA form, the CDR3 reads TGTGCCAGCTCAAATGACAGACGTGGTGGGGAGCTGTTTTTT. Protein product: CASSNDRRGGELFF. The V gene is TRBV18, the J gene TRBJ2-2; possible D gene TRBD1, 5 bases. Trimming stripped 5 bases from V and 8 bases from J, with 15 bases between. The germline CDR1 and CDR2 sequences are KGHSH and LQKENI. This CDR3 is 14 amino acids long.

The CDR3 region is CSVVLAGGSGANVLTF. CDR3 in DNA: TGCAGCGTTGTACTAGCGGGAGGATCTGGGGCCAACGTCCTGACTTTC. The V gene is TRBV29-1, the J gene TRBJ2-6; 12 bases agree with TRBD2. V shed 4 bases and J 1 base; nucleotides not matched to a gene: 2. There are 16 residues in the CDR3. CDR1 is SQVTM, CDR2 ANQGSEA, per germline.

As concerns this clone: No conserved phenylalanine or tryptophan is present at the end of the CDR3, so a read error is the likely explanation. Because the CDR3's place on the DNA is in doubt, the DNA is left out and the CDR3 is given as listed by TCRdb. CDR3: CASSVKRGSRNI. The chain couples TRBV6-2 or TRBV6-3 to TRBJ2-7; no DNA check was done on the table's D call, TRBD2. Counting both end residues, the CDR3 totals 12 amino acids. Germline V gives CDR1 MNHEY, CDR2 SVGEGT.

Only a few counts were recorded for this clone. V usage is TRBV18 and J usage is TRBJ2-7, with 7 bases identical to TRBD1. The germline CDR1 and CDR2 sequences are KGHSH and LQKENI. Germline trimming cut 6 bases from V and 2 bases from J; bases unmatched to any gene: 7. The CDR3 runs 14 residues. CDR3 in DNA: TGTGCCAGCTCTACTCGACAGGGAACCTACGAGCAGTACTTC. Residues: CASSTRQGTYEQYF.

CDR3 residues: CASSSADRGAYGYTF. The DNA of the CDR3 is TGTGCCAGCAGTTCCGCGGACAGGGGTGCCTATGGCTACACCTTC. This sequence joins TRBV28 and TRBJ1-2; 9 nucleotides line up with TRBD1. The trim removed 4 bases at V and 4 bases at J, leaving 7 bases unmatched. The CDR3 consists of 15 residues. Germline V CDR1 and CDR2: MDHEN, SYDVKM.

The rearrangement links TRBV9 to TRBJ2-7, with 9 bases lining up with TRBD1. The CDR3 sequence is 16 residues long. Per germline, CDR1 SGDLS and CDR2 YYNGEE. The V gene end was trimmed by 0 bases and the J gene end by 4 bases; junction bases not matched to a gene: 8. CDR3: CASSVEGTGGSYEQYF. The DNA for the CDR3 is TGTGCCAGCAGCGTAGAGGGAACAGGGGGCTCTTACGAGCAGTACTTC.

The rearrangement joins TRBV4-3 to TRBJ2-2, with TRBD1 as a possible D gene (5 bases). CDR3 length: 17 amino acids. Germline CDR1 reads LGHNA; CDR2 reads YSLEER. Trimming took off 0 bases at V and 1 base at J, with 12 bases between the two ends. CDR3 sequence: CASSQDRGRLNTGELFF. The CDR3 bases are TGCGCCAGCAGCCAAGATAGGGGCAGATTGAACACCGGGGAGCTGTTTTTT.

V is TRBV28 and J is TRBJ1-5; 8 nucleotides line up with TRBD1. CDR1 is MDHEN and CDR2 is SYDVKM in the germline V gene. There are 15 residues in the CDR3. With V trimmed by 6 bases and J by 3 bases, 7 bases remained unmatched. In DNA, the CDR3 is TGTGCCAGCAGCCCCGGACAGGGTTTCAATCAGCCCCAGCATTTT. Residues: CASSPGQGFNQPQHF.

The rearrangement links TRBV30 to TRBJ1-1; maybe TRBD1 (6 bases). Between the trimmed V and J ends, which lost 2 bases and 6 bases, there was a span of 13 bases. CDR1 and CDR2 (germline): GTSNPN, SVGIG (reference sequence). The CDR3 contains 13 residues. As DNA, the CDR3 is TGTGCCTGGAGTAATAAACAGGGTCCTGAAGCTTTCTTT. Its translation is CAWSNKQGPEAFF.

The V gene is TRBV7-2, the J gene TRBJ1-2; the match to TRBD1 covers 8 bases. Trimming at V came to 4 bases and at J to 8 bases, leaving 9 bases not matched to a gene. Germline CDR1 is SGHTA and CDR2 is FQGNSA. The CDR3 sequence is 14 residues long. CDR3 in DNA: TGTGCCAGCAGCTCAACCCGGACAGGGCACGGCTACACCTTC. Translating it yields CASSSTRTGHGYTF.

The CDR3 region has the DNA TGTGCCAGCAGCGTAGGTGGGGGGAGGAAGCCCCAGCATTTT. Its translation is CASSVGGGRKPQHF. The chain joins TRBV9 to TRBJ1-5; maybe TRBD1 (5 bases). Trimming pared 0 bases from V and 8 bases from J, leaving 12 bases between. Germline CDR1 and CDR2: SGDLS and YYNGEE. CDR3 length: 14 amino acids.

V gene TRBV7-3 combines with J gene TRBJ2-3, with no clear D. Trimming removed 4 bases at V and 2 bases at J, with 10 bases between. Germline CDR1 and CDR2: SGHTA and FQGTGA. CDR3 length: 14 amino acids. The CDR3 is CASSSSPDTDTQYF. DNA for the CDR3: TGTGCCAGCAGCTCGTCCCCAGACACAGATACGCAGTATTTT.

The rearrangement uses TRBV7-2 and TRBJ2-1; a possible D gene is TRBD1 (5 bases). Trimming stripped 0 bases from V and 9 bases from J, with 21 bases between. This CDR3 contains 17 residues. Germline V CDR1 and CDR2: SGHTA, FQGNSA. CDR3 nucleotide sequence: TGTGCCAGCAGCTTAGCCTCAGCTTCAGGGTTCGAGGTTGAGCAGTTCTTC. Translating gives CASSLASASGFEVEQFF.